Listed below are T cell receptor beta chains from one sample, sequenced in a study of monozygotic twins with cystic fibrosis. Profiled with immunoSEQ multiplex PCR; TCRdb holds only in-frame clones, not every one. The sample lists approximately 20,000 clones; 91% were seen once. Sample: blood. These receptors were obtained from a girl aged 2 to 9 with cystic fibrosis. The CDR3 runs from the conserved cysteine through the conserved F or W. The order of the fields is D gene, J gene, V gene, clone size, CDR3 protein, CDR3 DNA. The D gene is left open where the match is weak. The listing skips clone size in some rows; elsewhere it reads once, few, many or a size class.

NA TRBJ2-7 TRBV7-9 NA CASSLTDYEQYF TGTGCCAGCAGCTTAACAGACTACGAGCAGTACTTC
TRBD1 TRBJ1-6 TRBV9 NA CASSAQGANSPLHF TGTGCCAGCAGTGCACAGGGGGCTAATTCACCCCTCCACTTT
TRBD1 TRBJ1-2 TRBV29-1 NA CSADRVIWGGDGYTF TGCAGCGCGGACAGGGTTATATGGGGTGGCGATGGCTACACCTTC
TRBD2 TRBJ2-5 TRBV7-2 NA CASSFGLASETQYF TGTGCCAGCAGCTTCGGACTAGCTTCAGAGACCCAGTACTTC
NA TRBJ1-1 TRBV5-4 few CASRFQGGNTEAFF TGTGCCAGCAGATTTCAAGGGGGGAACACTGAAGCTTTCTTT
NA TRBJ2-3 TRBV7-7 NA CASSSDSGTQYF TGTGCCAGCAGCTCCGATTCGGGTACGCAGTATTTT
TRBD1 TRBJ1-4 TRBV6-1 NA CASSEGQGVSKLFF TGTGCCAGCAGCGAGGGACAGGGGGTGTCAAAACTGTTTTTT
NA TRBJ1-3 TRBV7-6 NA CASSTSLRDSGNTIYF TGTGCCAGCAGCACATCCCTTCGGGACTCTGGAAACACCATATATTTT
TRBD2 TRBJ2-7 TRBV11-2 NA CASSSNRRGYEQYF TGTGCCAGCAGCTCAAACAGGCGGGGGTACGAGCAGTACTTC
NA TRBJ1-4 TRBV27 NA CASSFAGGTLANEKLFF TGTGCCAGCAGTTTTGCAGGAGGTACTTTAGCTAATGAAAAACTGTTTTTT
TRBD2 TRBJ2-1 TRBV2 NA CASRVSGGAYNEQFF TGTGCCAGCAGGGTTAGCGGGGGGGCCTACAATGAGCAGTTCTTC
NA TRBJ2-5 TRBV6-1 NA CASSDFGTTQETQYF TGTGCCAGCAGTGATTTCGGGACAACGCAAGAGACCCAGTACTTC
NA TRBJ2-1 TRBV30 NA CAWSRQNFNEQFF TGTGCCTGGAGTCGACAGAATTTCAATGAGCAGTTCTTC
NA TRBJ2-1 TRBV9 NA CASSVADGRHNEQFF TGTGCCAGCAGCGTAGCGGACGGCAGGCACAATGAGCAGTTCTTC
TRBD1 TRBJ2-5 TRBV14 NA CASSQERGRVETQYF TGTGCCAGCAGCCAAGAGAGGGGGCGCGTAGAGACCCAGTACTTC
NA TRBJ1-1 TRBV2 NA CASSEAPRRNLNTEAFF TGTGCCAGCAGTGAAGCTCCGCGACGGAATTTGAACACTGAAGCTTTCTTT
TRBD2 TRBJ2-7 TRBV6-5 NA CASSSSGGTYEQYF TGTGCCAGCAGTTCAAGCGGGGGAACCTACGAGCAGTACTTC
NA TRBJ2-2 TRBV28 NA CASSLGYWGREGWTGELFF TGTGCCAGCAGTTTAGGGTATTGGGGGCGAGAAGGGTGGACCGGGGAGCTGTTTTTT
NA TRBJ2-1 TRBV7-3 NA CASSLNARGPNEQFF TGTGCCAGCAGCTTAAACGCGCGGGGGCCAAATGAGCAGTTCTTC
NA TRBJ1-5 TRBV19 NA CASSIRGRDQPQHF TGTGCCAGTAGTATTAGGGGAAGGGATCAGCCCCAGCATTTT
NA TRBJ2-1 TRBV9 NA CASSVGGSNEQFF TGTGCCAGCAGCGTAGGAGGGTCCAATGAGCAGTTCTTC
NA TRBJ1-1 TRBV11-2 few CASSLDRGRVGGTEAFF TGTGCCAGCAGCTTAGATCGGGGCAGGGTCGGTGGCACTGAAGCTTTCTTT
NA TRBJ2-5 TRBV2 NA CASNRVETQYF TGTGCCAGCAACCGGGTAGAGACCCAGTACTTC
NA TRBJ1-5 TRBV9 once CASLGPQHF TGTGCCTCCCTTGGGCCCCAGCATTTT
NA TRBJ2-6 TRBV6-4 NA CASSDSTGGANVLTF TGTGCCAGCAGTGACTCGACAGGTGGGGCCAACGTCCTGACTTTC
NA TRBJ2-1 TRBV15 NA CATSRGGEVGQFF TGTGCCACCAGCAGAGGGGGCGAAGTAGGGCAGTTCTTC
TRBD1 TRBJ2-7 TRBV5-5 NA CASSRGAGTGSYEQYF TGTGCCAGCAGCAGAGGAGCCGGGACAGGGAGCTACGAGCAGTACTTC
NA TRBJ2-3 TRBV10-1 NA CASSRDLSTDTQYF TGCGCCAGCAGCCGGGACCTCAGCACAGATACGCAGTATTTT
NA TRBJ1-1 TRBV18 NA CASSSTKQGMGTEAFF TGTGCCAGCTCATCAACCAAACAGGGTATGGGCACTGAAGCTTTCTTT
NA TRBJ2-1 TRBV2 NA CASSELRGTDEQFF TGTGCCAGCAGCGAACTCAGAGGGACCGATGAGCAGTTCTTC
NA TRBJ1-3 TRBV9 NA CASSGRQGSSGNTIYF TGTGCCAGCAGCGGGAGGCAGGGCAGCTCTGGAAACACCATATATTTT
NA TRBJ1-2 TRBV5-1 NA CASRASGRPEF TGCGCCAGCAGGGCTTCCGGCAGACCGGAGTTC